These 29 T cell receptor beta chains were all obtained from the same sample, sequenced in a study of Ad26.COV2.S vaccination and SARS-CoV-2 variants. TCRdb keeps only in-frame clones here, not all; method: immunoSEQ multiplex PCR. The sample has some 640,000 clones, around 92% seen once. Regarding treatment: roughly 19 received Ad26.COV2.S at low or high dose, single or two shots; several received placebo; per-sample allocation not given. Repertoires come from day 63 after the first vaccine or placebo injection. Here the sequenced sample was peripheral blood, taken in a trial of Ad26.COV2.S vaccine versus placebo. Receptors originate from a person between 18 and 59 years old who received the Ad26.COV2.S COVID-19 vaccine or a placebo.

The rearrangement links TRBV24-1 to TRBJ2-2; D is unresolved. The CDR3 is 14 residues long. V was trimmed by 0 bases and J by 6 bases, leaving 7 bases between them. Germline V lookup: CDR1 KGHDR, CDR2 SFDVKD. The CDR3 DNA reads as TGTGCCACCAGTGATTTGAAGGACGCCGGGGAGCTGTTTTTT. Amino acid sequence: CATSDLKDAGELFF.

This clone is a singleton in its sample. The chain employs TRBV30 and TRBJ2-5; the D gene is possibly TRBD2 (6 bases). Between the trimmed V and J ends, which lost 4 bases and 5 bases, there was a span of 20 bases. The CDR3 spans 15 residues. Germline V gene data show CDR1 as GTSNPN and CDR2 as SVGIG (reference sequence). The DNA for the CDR3 is TGTGCCTGGACAATGGGAAGCGGGCTGGGCGAGACCCAGTACTTC. Residues: CAWTMGSGLGETQYF.

This rearrangement joins TRBV7-2 to TRBJ2-2; no firm D call. Per germline, CDR1 SGHTA and CDR2 FQGNSA. V shed 0 bases and J shed 6 bases, with 8 bases lying between them. This CDR3 has 14 amino acids. The CDR3 sequence is CASSLALVAGELFF. CDR3 sequence (DNA): TGTGCCAGCAGCTTAGCGTTGGTTGCCGGGGAGCTGTTTTTT.

As DNA, the CDR3 is TGTGCCAGCAGCCAATCCCCAGGGGGTAATTCACCCCTCCACTTT. It encodes CASSQSPGGNSPLHF. The rearrangement uses TRBV3-1 (or the pseudogene TRBV3-2) and TRBJ1-6, with 7 positions matching TRBD1. The germline V gene encodes CDR1 LGHDT and CDR2 YNNKEL (reference sequence). Unmatched junction bases numbered 4, after V lost 2 bases and J lost 6 bases. This CDR3 spans 15 amino acids.

This chain links TRBV6-5 with TRBJ1-4; TRBD1 aligns across 10 bases. Unmatched junction bases numbered 8, after V lost 9 bases and J lost 4 bases. The CDR3 totals 15 residues. Looked up from germline, CDR1 is MNHEY and CDR2 is SVGAGI. For the CDR3, the DNA is TGTGCCAGTGGACAGGGGGTACACCTTAATGAAAAACTGTTTTTT. It specifies CASGQGVHLNEKLFF.

The rearrangement uses TRBV5-4 and TRBJ2-7; 10 bases are shared with TRBD2. Germline V gene lookup returns CDR1 SGHNT and CDR2 YYREEE (reference sequence). This CDR3 spans 16 amino acids. V gave up 2 bases and J gave up 1 base; unmatched junction bases: 6. The CDR3: CASSFTSGRASYEQYF. Written as DNA, the CDR3 is TGTGCCAGCAGCTTTACCAGCGGGAGGGCATCCTACGAGCAGTACTTC.

The chain combines TRBV19 with TRBJ2-3; 8 bases map to TRBD1. Germline loops: CDR1 LNHDA, CDR2 SQIVND (reference sequence). V dropped 4 bases and J dropped 2; count of bases not matched to a gene: 5. CDR3 length: 15 residues. CDR3: CASSKWTGNTDTQYF. The DNA for the CDR3 is TGTGCCAGTAGTAAATGGACAGGGAACACAGATACGCAGTATTTT. The whole variable domain, remainder taken from reference TRBV19 and TRBJ2-3, is DGGITQSPKYLFRKEGQNVTLSCEQNLNHDAMYWYRQDPGQGLRLIYYSQIVNDFQKGDIAEGYSVSREKKESFPLTVTSAQKNPTAFYLCASSKWTGNTDTQYFGPGTRLTVL.

The chain links TRBV20-1 to TRBJ1-2; D not resolved. The CDR3 loop spans 9 amino acids. In germline, CDR1 is DFQATT, CDR2 SNEGSKA (reference sequence). The V and J ends lost 5 bases and 6 bases respectively, with 4 bases between them. The CDR3 loop reads CSALNGYTF. The CDR3 nucleotides are TGCAGTGCTCTCAATGGCTACACCTTC.

The gene calls are TRBV2 and TRBJ2-3; the D gene is possibly TRBD1 (6 bases). Trimming removed 5 bases at V and 0 bases at J, with 18 bases between. The CDR3 contains 17 residues. Germline CDR1 reads SNHLY; CDR2 reads FYNNEI. The DNA of the CDR3 is TGTGCCAGCAGTAGGACCGGAGGACAGTCTAGCACAGATACGCAGTATTTT. Protein: CASSRTGGQSSTDTQYF.

The chain uses TRBV29-1 and TRBJ2-7; TRBD1 is a possible D gene (6 bases). V lost 5 bases and J lost 0, with 11 bases in between. Germline V gene data show CDR1 as SQVTM and CDR2 as ANQGSEA. This CDR3 region has 13 residues. The CDR3 reads CSVPGTTSYEQYF. Here the CDR3 DNA reads TGCAGCGTTCCAGGGACAACCTCCTACGAGCAGTACTTC.

V and J are TRBV6-5 and TRBJ1-6; D is unclear. Germline V gene data show CDR1 as MNHEY and CDR2 as SVGAGI. Trimming pared 0 bases from V and 6 bases from J, leaving 12 bases between. The CDR3 contains 16 residues. CDR3 protein: CASSYSGIRVNSPLHF. The CDR3 DNA is TGTGCCAGCAGTTACTCAGGGATTCGCGTTAATTCACCCCTCCACTTT.

The chain links TRBV19 to TRBJ1-1; no reliable D call. The V end was cut by 5 bases, the J end by 1 base, with 8 bases between. The CDR3 runs 13 residues. Germline-derived CDR1 and CDR2 are LNHDA and SQIVND (reference sequence). CDR3 residues: CASSSSRNTEAFF. CDR3 bases: TGTGCCAGTAGTTCGAGTCGGAACACTGAAGCTTTCTTT.

The chain recombines TRBV10-1 with TRBJ2-2, with 10 bases identical to TRBD2. With V trimmed by 8 bases and J by 3 bases, 3 bases remained unmatched. The CDR3 runs 14 residues. Germline V CDR1 and CDR2: WNHNN, SYGVQD (reference sequence). For the CDR3, the DNA is TGCGCCAGCTCCCTAGCGGGAGACACCGGGGAGCTGTTTTTT. This codes for CASSLAGDTGELFF.

The chain is built from TRBV7-8 and TRBJ2-7, with D unresolved. V lost 8 bases, J lost 3 bases, and 20 bases lay in between. The V gene's germline CDR1 is SGHVS and CDR2 FQNEAQ. This CDR3 comprises 15 residues. In nucleotides, the CDR3 is TGTGCCAGCGGGCAGGCTTCAGTCCTGAGCTACGAGCAGTACTTC. Protein sequence: CASGQASVLSYEQYF.

V gene TRBV18 combines with J gene TRBJ2-3, with 7 bases identical to TRBD1. Germline V gene sequence: CDR1 KGHSH, CDR2 LQKENI. The trim removed 6 bases at V and 4 bases at J, leaving 10 bases unmatched. This CDR3 spans 15 amino acids. As DNA, the CDR3 is TGTGCCAGCTCTCTAGGGACAGTGTACGCAGATACGCAGTATTTT. The encoded protein is CASSLGTVYADTQYF.

J is TRBJ1-2 and V is TRBV29-1; TRBD1 agrees at 7 bases. The V gene's germline CDR1 is SQVTM and CDR2 ANQGSEA. Germline trimming cut 1 base from V and 5 bases from J; bases unmatched to any gene: 7. There are 14 residues in the CDR3. The CDR3 protein is CSVEGDREWYGYTF. CDR3 in DNA: TGCAGCGTTGAAGGAGACAGGGAATGGTATGGCTACACCTTC.

This chain uses TRBV5-1 with TRBJ2-1, with 9 bases fitting TRBD2. From germline, CDR1 is SGHRS and CDR2 YFSETQ. With 2 bases clipped from V and 8 bases from J, the junction kept 5 bases outside the gene matches. The CDR3 totals 14 residues. CDR3 sequence reads: CASSFLAGVYEQFF. CDR3 nucleotide sequence: TGCGCCAGCAGCTTCTTAGCGGGAGTGTATGAGCAGTTCTTC. Together with reference TRBV5-1 and TRBJ2-1, the CDR3 gives the full variable domain: KAGVTQTPRYLIKTRGQQVTLSCSPISGHRSVSWYQQTPGQGLQFLFEYFSETQRNKGNFPGRFSGRQFSNSRSEMNVSTLELGDSALYLCASSFLAGVYEQFFGPGTRLTVL.

The rearrangement joins TRBV5-1 to TRBJ2-3; D not certain. This CDR3 is 14 amino acids long. Germline V lookup: CDR1 SGHRS, CDR2 YFSETQ. Deletions cut 2 bases from V and 2 bases from J, with 9 bases between. This chain's CDR3 is CASSFRAATDTQYF. The CDR3 region has the DNA TGCGCCAGCAGCTTTCGGGCGGCCACAGATACGCAGTATTTT.

The CDR3 loop is CASSPAGLNTEAFF. CDR3 DNA sequence: TGTGCCAGTAGTCCGGCAGGTCTTAACACTGAAGCTTTCTTT. The V and J genes are TRBV19 and TRBJ1-1; D uncertain. The CDR3 length is 14 residues. Trimming cost V 5 bases and J 2 bases, with 12 bases left between them. Germline V lookup: CDR1 LNHDA, CDR2 SQIVND (reference sequence).

At least ten counts were recorded for this clone. This sequence joins TRBV29-1 and TRBJ2-2; possibly TRBD1 for D (5 bases). V dropped 4 bases and J dropped 0 bases, with 9 bases sitting between them. Per germline, CDR1 SQVTM and CDR2 ANQGSEA. The CDR3 has 14 residues. The CDR3 sequence: CSVGQRANTGELFF. In nucleotides, the CDR3 is TGCAGCGTTGGACAGAGAGCGAACACCGGGGAGCTGTTTTTT.

J is TRBJ2-3 and V is TRBV7-7; TRBD2 matches at 9 bases. V lost 5 bases to trimming and J lost 5 bases; unmatched junction nucleotides: 8. This CDR3 comprises 15 residues. Germline V gene lookup returns CDR1 SSHAT and CDR2 FNYEAQ (reference sequence). CDR3: CASSPAGGQVDTQYF. CDR3 DNA sequence: TGTGCCAGCAGCCCAGCGGGGGGCCAGGTAGATACGCAGTATTTT.

This clone was seen once. This chain connects TRBV10-3 to TRBJ1-1, with D possibly matching TRBD1 (6 bases). Trimming took off 11 bases at V and 1 base at J, with 14 bases between the two ends. The CDR3 sequence is 13 residues long. Germline values: CDR1 ENHRY, CDR2 SYGVKD. The CDR3: CAATGPGNTEAFF. The CDR3 bases are TGTGCCGCGACAGGTCCGGGGAACACTGAAGCTTTCTTT.

V usage is TRBV10-1 and J usage is TRBJ2-7; 8 bases match TRBD1. This CDR3 has 16 residues. Trimming took 2 bases from V and 4 from J; bases not matched to a gene: 10. From germline, CDR1 is WNHNN and CDR2 SYGVQD (reference sequence). The CDR3 nucleotides read TGCGCCAGCAGTGAGGGGGGCAGGGGGCGTCTGTACGAGCAGTACTTC. Its translation is CASSEGGRGRLYEQYF.

V gene TRBV11-2 combines with J gene TRBJ1-1, with no clear D. This CDR3 comprises 12 residues. With 1 base removed from V and 6 bases from J, the gap between germline ends came to 6 bases. Germline CDR1 SGHAT, CDR2 FQNNGV. CDR3 residues: CASSLVVPEAFF. The CDR3 DNA reads as TGTGCCAGCAGCTTAGTAGTTCCTGAAGCTTTCTTT.

V gene TRBV18 combines with J gene TRBJ1-1; no definite D call. V was trimmed by 3 bases and J by 3 bases, leaving 5 bases between them. There are 12 residues in the CDR3. Per the germline V gene, CDR1 is KGHSH and CDR2 is LQKENI. In DNA, the CDR3 is TGTGCCAGCTCACCGCAGTACACTGAAGCTTTCTTT. Protein: CASSPQYTEAFF.

This sequence joins TRBV27 and TRBJ2-5, with TRBD1 identical over 7 bases. CDR3 length: 15 amino acids. Germline lookup yields CDR1 MNHEY and CDR2 SMNVEV (reference sequence). The V gene end was trimmed by 3 bases and the J gene end by 5 bases; junction bases not matched to a gene: 9. The CDR3 reads CASSFVLTGVETQYF. The CDR3, as DNA: TGTGCCAGCAGTTTCGTCCTAACAGGGGTTGAGACCCAGTACTTC.

On this clone: The same CDR3 also results from other DNA sequences found in this sample. The gene calls are TRBV5-6 and TRBJ1-2, with D hard to call. The V gene lost 2 bases and the J gene lost 2 bases, with 7 bases spanning the gap. The CDR3 loop spans 13 amino acids. Germline values: CDR1 SGHDT, CDR2 YYEEEE. The CDR3 DNA reads as TGTGCCAGCAGCTTCGAACAGAACTATGGCTACACCTTC. Translated, it gives CASSFEQNYGYTF.

Written as DNA, the CDR3 is TGTGCCAGCAGCTCAGTCCTTGGAAACACCATATATTTT. Amino acids: CASSSVLGNTIYF. The chain recombines TRBV7-2 with TRBJ1-3, with no clear D. Trimming took off 4 bases at V and 3 bases at J, with 7 bases between the two ends. Per germline, CDR1 SGHTA and CDR2 FQGNSA. CDR3 size: 13 residues.

This clone was seen a handful of times. The rearrangement joins TRBV2 to TRBJ1-5; D remains unclear. Trimming removed 6 bases at V and 2 bases at J, with 8 bases between. This CDR3 is 13 amino acids long. Germline V lookup: CDR1 SNHLY, CDR2 FYNNEI. CDR3 sequence (DNA): TGTGCCAGCAGGTTTGAGGGCAATCAGCCCCAGCATTTT. It codes for CASRFEGNQPQHF. The full variable domain, with the rest looked up from reference TRBV2 and TRBJ1-5, is EPEVTQTPSHQVTQMGQEVILRCVPISNHLYFYWYRQILGQKVEFLVSFYNNEISEKSEIFDDQFSVERPDGSNFTLKIRSTKLEDSAMYFCASRFEGNQPQHFGDGTRLSIL.